The sequence of this T cell receptor beta chain was determined in a study of molecular identifiers for immune sequencing clone quantification. TCRdb itself ran the PCR reads through MiXCR, one entry per CDR3 protein. The table records approximately 630,000 distinct CDR3 sequences, roughly 25% of them present only once. The sample comprised naive CD8+ T cells from blood, with Jurkat cell RNA spiked in. Subset specified: FACS-sorted CD8+CD4-CCR7+CD45RA+ naive T cells. This receptor was obtained from a human donor in good health. Some libraries in this study had Jurkat cell RNA spiked in.

The CDR3 loop reads CASSIRTGVLDEQFF. The CDR3 bases are TGTGCCAGCAGTATTAGGACAGGGGTTCTGGATGAGCAGTTCTTC. The chain joins TRBV7-9 to TRBJ2-1; 9 bases are shared with TRBD1. V was clipped by 6 bases and J by 8 bases; unmatched bases: 11. Per germline, CDR1 SEHNR and CDR2 FQNEAQ (reference sequence). CDR3 length: 15 residues.